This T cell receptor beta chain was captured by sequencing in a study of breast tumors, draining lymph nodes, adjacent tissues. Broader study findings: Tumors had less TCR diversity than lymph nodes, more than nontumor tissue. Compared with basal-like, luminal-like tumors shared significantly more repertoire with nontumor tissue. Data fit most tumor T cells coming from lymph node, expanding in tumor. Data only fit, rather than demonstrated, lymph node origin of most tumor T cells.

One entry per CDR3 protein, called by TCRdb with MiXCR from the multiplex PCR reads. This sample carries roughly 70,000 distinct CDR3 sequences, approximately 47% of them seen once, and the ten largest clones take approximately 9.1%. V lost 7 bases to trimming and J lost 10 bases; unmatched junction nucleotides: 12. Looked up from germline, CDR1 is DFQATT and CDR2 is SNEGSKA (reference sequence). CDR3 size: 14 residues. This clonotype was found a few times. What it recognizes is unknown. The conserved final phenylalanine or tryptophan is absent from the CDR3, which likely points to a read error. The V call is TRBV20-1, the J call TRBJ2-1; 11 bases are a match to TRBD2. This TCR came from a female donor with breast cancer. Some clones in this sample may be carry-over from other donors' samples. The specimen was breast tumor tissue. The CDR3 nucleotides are TGCAGTGGGGTCGGGACTAGCGGACCTGGCGAGCAGTTCCTC. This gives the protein CSGVGTSGPGEQFL.